This T cell receptor beta chain appears in the sequencing data of a study of cytomegalovirus exposure and HLA in healthy donors (dated by TCRdb to about 2017). About the full investigation: According to an earlier analysis of 587 of the donors, about 179 million T cells yielded some 120 million unique TCR beta sequences and 276 Gb of sequence data. An early release that covered 500 to 800 HLA-typed donors contained approximately 300 gigabases of sequencing data and about 93 million unique TCR sequences. Of the roughly 400 genotyped donors, over 70% fell in the genetic ancestry cluster associated with self-reported Caucasian donors. The study aimed to test whether cataloging public T cell receptors could reveal signatures of past pathogen exposure. The T cell repertoires of 666 subjects were profiled by immunosequencing and related to cytomegalovirus serostatus. Besides the first cohort of around 670 subjects, a separate validation cohort made up of roughly 120 different subjects was used. The study combined high-throughput TCR immunosequencing, statistical association of individual TCRs with disease status, and machine learning to predict cytomegalovirus infection status. In a later analysis, previously published TCR beta repertoires from 600 to 850 donors were re-analyzed and high-resolution HLA genotyping was added so that TCR occurrence patterns could be studied. The later analysis used no new phenotypic data to find candidate immune exposures, relying instead on TCR beta sequences and their occurrence across donors. To decide whether each TCR beta V gene segment behaved as functional or pseudogenic, an earlier analysis of 587 of the donors relied on high-throughput TCR beta sequencing. Donor age, sex, ethnicity and CMV serostatus were compiled together with the repertoire data. A later genetic analysis took genome-wide SNP genotypes for about three fifths of the roughly 700 donors and used that subset as a discovery cohort. All discovery cohort repertoires had been generated on a single sequencing platform. Class I and class II HLA loci were covered by the typing at four-digit resolution. The number of typed donors differed by locus: about 629-630 for A, B, C, DRB1 and DQB1; 522 for DQA1; approximately 610 for DPA1; and around 470 for DPB1. Roughly 5 DR-DQ haplotypes were handled as single units for association and clustering, since linkage in the cohort was strong. On average, about 240,000 unique TCR beta nucleotide sequences were sequenced per donor among more than 350 genotyped donors of the cohort, with about 17% of those sequences being non-productive.

The cohort comprised 710 or so healthy bone marrow donors. Cohort members were all nominally healthy when sampled, although unrecorded immune exposures were likely present. The donor tested CMV seropositive and was one of the 289 seropositive cohort members. Each donor provided a peripheral blood sample, and peripheral blood mononuclear cells were used for TCR beta sequencing. The Qiagen DNeasy Blood Extraction Kit was used to extract genomic DNA from the blood cell samples. On the study overall, not on this receptor specifically: HLA typing was unavailable for some donors at each locus, so association tests used only the typed subset. In a later analysis, most CMV-associated TCR beta chains were found to appear HLA-restricted, with HLA associations seemingly driven largely by CMV exposure. The 87-base-pair reads could not distinguish some IMGT-functional V segments, including TRBV6-2 and TRBV6-3, so those segments were excluded. Three of the identified cytomegalovirus-associated TCR beta chains were confirmed in vitro to be specific for cytomegalovirus antigens. According to a later analysis, parvovirus B19, influenza, CMV and Epstein-Barr virus appeared linked to several top co-occurrence clusters. Because counts were too low, roughly 16 rarely observed V segments, including chromosome 9 orphons, were left out of the earlier analysis of about 500 of the donors. A group of highly shared sequence variants was considered likely to be a technical artifact of the sequencing pipeline. In a later analysis, the rate of TCR association differed among HLA loci, with DRB1 alleles having the most associated TCRs and HLA-C alleles having the fewest. Correlated functional status among segregating V segments might be attributable to linkage disequilibrium, but an unknown experimental factor could not be ruled out. In a later analysis, HLA-associated TCR beta chains were found to be more clonally expanded and to have lower generation probabilities than equally common non-associated chains. When HLA alleles, especially DR and DQ, strongly co-occurred, TCR associations were difficult to assign to individual alleles. It was suggested by the authors that the approach could potentially be generalized to other disease states and immunological phenotypes. V-gene and J-gene trimming of TCR beta chains was associated with a missense DCLRE1C variant in a later genetic analysis, and the association was replicated in an independent cohort. Compared with the approximately 710-donor mean, donors in an Asian-associated ancestry cluster had fewer N-insertions in productive TCRs, according to a later genetic analysis. The presence/absence analyses assumed that sequencing depth was roughly uniform across donors, and that assumption may not be true. An earlier analysis of approximately 570 of the donors showed that most TCR beta V segments appeared in productive rearrangements either about 87% or about 30% of the time, which broadly matched IMGT annotations. Most TCR sequences were seen in very few donors, while some public TCRs were found in many individuals. In a later analysis, some 17,000 TCR beta sequences were associated with specific HLA alleles at a false discovery rate of 0.05. CMV serostatus was the only immune exposure information available for the cohort. This cohort had only TCR beta chains sequenced, and the lack of alpha or paired-chain data limited which features could be detected. The classifier was reported to diagnose cytomegalovirus status with high specificity and sensitivity in both the original and validation cohorts. A total of some 180 TCR beta chains were listed by the study as associated with cytomegalovirus. A further reported finding was that TCR beta sequences accurately predicted the HLA-A and HLA-B alleles for most subjects in the first cohort.

A note on this clone: The antigen this receptor binds is unknown. The germline gene is not matched at one end of the junction; a read error may be the cause.

The library came from the immunoSEQ multiplex PCR assay. A mixture of 60 forward primers for TCR Vbeta segments and 13 reverse primers for TCR Jbeta segments was used in the multiplex PCR. The CDR3 region of rearranged TCR beta genes was amplified from genomic DNA by a multiplex PCR assay. Amplified TCR beta libraries were sequenced as 87-base-pair reads on the Illumina HiSeq System. The paper's processing steps were these. In a later analysis, some 80 million unique TCR beta chains were counted across the 500 to 700 repertoires, and roughly 11 million of these chains were shared by at least two donors. To remove PCR and sequencing errors, raw reads were error-corrected and collapsed into unique sequences using a nearest-neighbor algorithm that merged closely related sequences. V, D and J gene segments were assigned by aligning CDR3 sequences to IMGT reference sequences. For a sequence to be retained, a match of at least six nucleotides was required to both a V gene segment and a J gene segment. Rearrangements were classified as productive when the CDR3 lacked stop codons and remained in frame with V and J, and all other rearrangements were classified as non-productive. Following IMGT convention, CDR3 was defined as the stretch from the second conserved V-encoded cysteine to the conserved J-encoded phenylalanine. In an earlier analysis of 587 of the donors, sequences lacking an unambiguous match to a single V gene segment were excluded. An earlier analysis of 587 of the donors called V segments functional above 56.7% productive rearrangements and segregating when the between-donor standard deviation exceeded 5%. A statistical classification framework was developed to diagnose cytomegalovirus status using the catalog of TCR beta chain sequences. In a later analysis, TCR nucleotide sequences were compared against IMGT/GENE-DB human TR gene sequences so that V and J genes could be assigned. A later analysis assigned CDR3 sequences and most-parsimonious VDJ recombination scenarios with the TCRdist pipeline. In a later analysis, each TCR beta chain was defined by its CDR3 amino acid sequence together with its V-gene family, and reads lacking a unique V-gene family were excluded. To address suspected cross-contamination and a sequencing artifact, a later analysis removed roughly 640 highly shared, low-generation-probability nucleotide sequences. For each public chain, a later analysis derived a clonal expansion index from normalized ranks of inferred template counts within each repertoire. A later analysis computed generation probabilities with a VDJ recombination model fitted to out-of-frame rearrangements, and checked the results against IGoR. A later analysis scored TCR-TCR, TCR-HLA and TCR-CMV co-occurrence with hypergeometric tests, applying a repertoire-size bias correction to TCR pairs. To estimate false discovery rates, a later analysis permuted the HLA or CMV assignments 20 times. In a later analysis, co-occurring TCRs were grouped with DBSCAN, and TCRdist sequence similarity was added when clustering was performed within HLA-allele-positive subsets. For co-occurrence clustering, repertoires with fewer than 30,000 or more than 120,000 public chains were excluded, along with roughly five repertoires with anomalous nucleotide sharing. The table comes from immuneACCESS by way of TCRdb, which keeps in-frame sequences with V and J called. Part of the clones is missing from these tables; in studies checked, under half for an unresolved V gene and the rest for unknown reasons. V, J and clone size were drawn from that table, and D and trimming were deduced from the DNA. The sample records some 87,000 clones, about three fifths of which are singletons. 5% to 6.5% of the sample lies in the top ten.

The CDR3 measures 15 amino acids from cysteine to phenylalanine. Only CDR3 DNA remains: 45 bases, in frame from the first base. Taken from the germline V gene (reference sequence), the CDR1 and CDR2 loops are SEHNR and FQNEAQ. This chain is built from TRBV7-9 and TRBJ1-5, with a weak D call of TRBD1 (5 bases match). This clonotype was sampled from a woman younger than 45 in good health and CMV-seropositive. Sequenced sample: PBMCs. The encoded CDR3 is CSSSPLGGVDQPQHF. The DNA reads as follows: TGTTCCAGCAGCCCTCTTGGAGGGGTGGACCAGCCCCAGCATTTT.